The clone carrying this TCR beta chain was seen a single time. This entry belongs to a study of blood T cell repertoires in COVID-19. The method was immunoSEQ multiplex PCR; TCRdb's version includes in-frame clones alone and lacks a portion of them. This table has some 320,000 clones, approximately 85% appearing once. Germline V gene data show CDR1 as KGHDR and CDR2 as SFDVKD. The CDR3 sequence is 14 residues long. V trimming: 6 bases; J trimming: 6 bases; junction bases outside the gene matches: 9. The clonotype was recovered from a human donor in a cohort sampled during active COVID-19. The sequenced sample consisted of peripheral blood. The chain joins TRBV24-1 to TRBJ1-2, with 7 nucleotides matching TRBD1. The CDR3 sequence: CATSQRGTVDGYTF. CDR3 DNA sequence: TGTGCCACCAGTCAAAGGGGGACAGTAGATGGCTACACCTTC.